The table lists the clone carrying this T cell receptor beta chain with a few counts. The source of the sample is a study of beta chain features in type 1 diabetes. CDR3 size: 12 residues. V lost 3 bases and J lost 7, with 10 bases in between. Germline V gives CDR1 WSHSY, CDR2 SAAADI. Expressed TCRB transcripts were sequenced because the entire RNA isolate underwent reverse transcription. Some clones are missing from TCRdb's copy, which holds only in-frame ones; the method was immunoSEQ multiplex PCR. The sample lists about 240,000 clones, about 26% occurring once. Sequencing was carried out using central memory CD4+ T cells from blood. The rearrangement uses TRBV10-2 and TRBJ2-7; D possibly corresponds to TRBD1 (6 bases). The sequence came from a man aged 25-45 years in good health. In DNA form, the CDR3 reads TGCGCCAGCAGTGACGTCAGGGGTGAGCAGTACTTC. Amino acids: CASSDVRGEQYF.